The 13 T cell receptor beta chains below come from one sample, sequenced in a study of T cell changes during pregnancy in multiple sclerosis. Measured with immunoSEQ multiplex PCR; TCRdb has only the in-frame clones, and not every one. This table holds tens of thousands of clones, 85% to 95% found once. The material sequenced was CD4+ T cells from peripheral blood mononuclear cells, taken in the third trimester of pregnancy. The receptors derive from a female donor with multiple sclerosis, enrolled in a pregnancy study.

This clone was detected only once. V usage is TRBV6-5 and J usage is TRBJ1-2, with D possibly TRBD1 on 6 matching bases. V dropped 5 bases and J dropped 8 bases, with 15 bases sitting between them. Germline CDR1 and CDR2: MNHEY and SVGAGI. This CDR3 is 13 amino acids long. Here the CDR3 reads CASSQTGTVGYTF. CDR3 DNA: TGTGCCAGCAGTCAAACAGGGACGGTCGGCTACACCTTC.

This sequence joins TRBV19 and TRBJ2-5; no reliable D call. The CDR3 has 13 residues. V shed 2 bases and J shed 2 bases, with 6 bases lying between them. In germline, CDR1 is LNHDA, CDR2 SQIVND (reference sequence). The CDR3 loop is CASSITRQETQYF. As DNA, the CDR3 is TGTGCCAGTAGTATAACCCGGCAAGAGACCCAGTACTTC. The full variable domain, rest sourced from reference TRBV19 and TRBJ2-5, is DGGITQSPKYLFRKEGQNVTLSCEQNLNHDAMYWYRQDPGQGLRLIYYSQIVNDFQKGDIAEGYSVSREKKESFPLTVTSAQKNPTAFYLCASSITRQETQYFGPGTRLLVL.

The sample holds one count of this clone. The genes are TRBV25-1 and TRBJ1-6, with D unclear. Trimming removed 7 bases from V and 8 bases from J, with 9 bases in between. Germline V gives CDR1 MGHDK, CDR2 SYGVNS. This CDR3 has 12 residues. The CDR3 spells CASKGGHSPLHF. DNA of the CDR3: TGTGCCAGCAAGGGAGGCCATTCACCCCTCCACTTT.

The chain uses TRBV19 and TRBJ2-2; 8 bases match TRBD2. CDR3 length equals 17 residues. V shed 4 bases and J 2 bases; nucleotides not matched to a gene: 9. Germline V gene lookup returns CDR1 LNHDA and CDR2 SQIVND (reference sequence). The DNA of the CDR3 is TGTGCCAGTAGTAGCCCAGTCGGGGGGGGAAACACCGGGGAGCTGTTTTTT. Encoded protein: CASSSPVGGGNTGELFF.

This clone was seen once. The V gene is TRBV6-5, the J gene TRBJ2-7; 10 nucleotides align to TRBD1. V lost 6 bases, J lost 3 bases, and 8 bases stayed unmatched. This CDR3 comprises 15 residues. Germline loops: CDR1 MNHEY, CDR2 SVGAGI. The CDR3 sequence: CASRTGTGANYEQYF. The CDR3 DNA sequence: TGTGCCAGCAGAACCGGGACAGGGGCGAACTACGAGCAGTACTTC.

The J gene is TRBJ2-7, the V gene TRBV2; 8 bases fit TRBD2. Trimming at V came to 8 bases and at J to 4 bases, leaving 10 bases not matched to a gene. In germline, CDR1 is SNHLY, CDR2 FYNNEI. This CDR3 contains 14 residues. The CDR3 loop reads CASRGSSGLYEQYF. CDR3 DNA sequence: TGTGCCAGCCGAGGGTCTAGCGGGTTGTACGAGCAGTACTTC.

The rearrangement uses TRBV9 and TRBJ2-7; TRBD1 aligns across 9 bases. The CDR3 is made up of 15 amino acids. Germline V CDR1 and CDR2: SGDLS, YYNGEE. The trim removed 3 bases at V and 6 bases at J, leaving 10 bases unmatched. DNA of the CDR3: TGTGCCAGCAGCGGGCATGGGACAGGGCCGGGCGAGCAGTACTTC. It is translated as CASSGHGTGPGEQYF.

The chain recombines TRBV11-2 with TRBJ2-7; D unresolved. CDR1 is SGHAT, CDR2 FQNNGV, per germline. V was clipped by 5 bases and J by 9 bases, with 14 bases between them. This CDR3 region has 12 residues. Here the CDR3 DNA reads TGTGCCAGCAGCCTACCCTCCCCGGGGCAGTACTTC. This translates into CASSLPSPGQYF.

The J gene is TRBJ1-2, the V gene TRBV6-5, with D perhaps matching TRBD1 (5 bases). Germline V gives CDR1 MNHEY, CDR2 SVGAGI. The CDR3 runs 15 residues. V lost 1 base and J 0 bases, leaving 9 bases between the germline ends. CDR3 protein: CASSYLEGSNYGYTF. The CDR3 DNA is TGTGCCAGCAGTTACTTGGAGGGGTCTAACTATGGCTACACCTTC.

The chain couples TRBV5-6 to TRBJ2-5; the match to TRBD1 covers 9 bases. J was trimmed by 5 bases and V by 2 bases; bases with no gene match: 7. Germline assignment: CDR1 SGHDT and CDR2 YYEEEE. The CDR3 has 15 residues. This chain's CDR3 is CASSFGQGWQETQYF. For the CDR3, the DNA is TGTGCCAGCAGCTTCGGACAGGGGTGGCAGGAGACCCAGTACTTC.

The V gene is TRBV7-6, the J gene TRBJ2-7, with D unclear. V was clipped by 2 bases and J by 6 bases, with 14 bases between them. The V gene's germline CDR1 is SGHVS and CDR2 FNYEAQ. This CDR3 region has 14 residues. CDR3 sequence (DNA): TGTGCCAGCAGCTTAATCGCGGTCCTGGGCGAGCAGTACTTC. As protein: CASSLIAVLGEQYF.

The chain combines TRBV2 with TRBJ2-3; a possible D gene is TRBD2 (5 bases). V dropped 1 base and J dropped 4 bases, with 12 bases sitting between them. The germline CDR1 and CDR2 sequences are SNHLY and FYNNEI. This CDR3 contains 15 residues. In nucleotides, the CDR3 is TGTGCCAGCAGTGAAGAAGCGGACGTCCCAGATACGCAGTATTTT. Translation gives CASSEEADVPDTQYF.

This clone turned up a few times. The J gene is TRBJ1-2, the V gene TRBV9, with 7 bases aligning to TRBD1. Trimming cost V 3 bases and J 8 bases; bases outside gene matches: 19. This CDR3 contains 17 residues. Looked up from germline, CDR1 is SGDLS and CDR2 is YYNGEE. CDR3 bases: TGTGCCAGCAGCGCAACCCCCTCACTGGGACAGTCGAAAGGCTACACCTTC. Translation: CASSATPSLGQSKGYTF.